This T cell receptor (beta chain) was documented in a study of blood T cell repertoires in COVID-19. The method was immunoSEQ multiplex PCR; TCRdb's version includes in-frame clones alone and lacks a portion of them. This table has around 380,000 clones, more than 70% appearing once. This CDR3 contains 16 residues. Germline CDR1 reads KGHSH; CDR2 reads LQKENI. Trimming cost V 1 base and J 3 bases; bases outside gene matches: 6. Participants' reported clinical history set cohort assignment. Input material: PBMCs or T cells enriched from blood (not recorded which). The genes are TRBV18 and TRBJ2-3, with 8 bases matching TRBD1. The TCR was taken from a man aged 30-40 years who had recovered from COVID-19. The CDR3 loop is CASSPRGQGVTDTQYF. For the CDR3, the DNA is TGTGCCAGCTCACCACGAGGACAGGGCGTAACAGATACGCAGTATTTT.